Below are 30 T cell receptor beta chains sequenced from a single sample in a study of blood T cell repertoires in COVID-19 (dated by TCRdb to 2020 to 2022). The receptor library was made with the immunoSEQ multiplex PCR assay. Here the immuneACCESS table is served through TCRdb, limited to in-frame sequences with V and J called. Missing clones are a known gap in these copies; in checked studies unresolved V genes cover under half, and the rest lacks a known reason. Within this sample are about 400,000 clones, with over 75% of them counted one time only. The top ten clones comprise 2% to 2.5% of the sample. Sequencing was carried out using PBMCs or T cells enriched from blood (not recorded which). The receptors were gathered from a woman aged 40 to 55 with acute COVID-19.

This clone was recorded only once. The CDR3 nucleotides are TGTGCCTGGAGTCCGGGTCTGGCCAGTGAAAAACTGTTTTTT. Protein sequence: CAWSPGLASEKLFF. The chain recombines TRBV30 with TRBJ1-4; D unclear. Germline V lookup: CDR1 GTSNPN, CDR2 SVGIG (reference sequence). Trimming shortened V by 2 bases and J by 7 bases, and 14 bases separated the two germline ends. The CDR3 has 14 residues.

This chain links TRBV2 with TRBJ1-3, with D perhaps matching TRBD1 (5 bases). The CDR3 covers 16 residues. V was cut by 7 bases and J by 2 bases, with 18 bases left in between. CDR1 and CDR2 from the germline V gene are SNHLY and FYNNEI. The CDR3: CASTGEGLLAGNTIYF. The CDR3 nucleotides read TGTGCCAGCACCGGGGAGGGGTTACTGGCTGGAAACACCATATATTTT.

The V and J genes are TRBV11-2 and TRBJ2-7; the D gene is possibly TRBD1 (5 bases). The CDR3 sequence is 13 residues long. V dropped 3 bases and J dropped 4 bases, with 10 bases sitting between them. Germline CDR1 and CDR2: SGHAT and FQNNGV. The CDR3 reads CASSFSRVYEQYF. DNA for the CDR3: TGTGCCAGCAGCTTTAGCAGGGTGTACGAGCAGTACTTC.

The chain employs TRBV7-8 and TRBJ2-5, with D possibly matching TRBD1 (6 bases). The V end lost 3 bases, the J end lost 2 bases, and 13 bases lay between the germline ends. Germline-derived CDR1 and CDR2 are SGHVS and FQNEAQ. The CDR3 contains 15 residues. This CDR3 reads CASSFRPGQQETQYF. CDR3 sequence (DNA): TGTGCCAGCAGCTTTCGGCCTGGACAGCAAGAGACCCAGTACTTC.

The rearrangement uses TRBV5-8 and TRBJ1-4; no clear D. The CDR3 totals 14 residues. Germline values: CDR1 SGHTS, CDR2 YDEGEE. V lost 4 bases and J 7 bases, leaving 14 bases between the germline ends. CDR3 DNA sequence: TGTGCCAGCAGCGCACAGTTACTTAGTGAAAAACTGTTTTTT. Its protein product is CASSAQLLSEKLFF.

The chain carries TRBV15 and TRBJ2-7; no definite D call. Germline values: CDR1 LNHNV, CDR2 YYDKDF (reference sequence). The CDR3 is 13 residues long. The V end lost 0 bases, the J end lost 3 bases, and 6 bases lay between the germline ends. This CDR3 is CATSRDIRYEQYF. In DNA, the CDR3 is TGTGCCACCAGCAGAGATATCCGCTACGAGCAGTACTTC.

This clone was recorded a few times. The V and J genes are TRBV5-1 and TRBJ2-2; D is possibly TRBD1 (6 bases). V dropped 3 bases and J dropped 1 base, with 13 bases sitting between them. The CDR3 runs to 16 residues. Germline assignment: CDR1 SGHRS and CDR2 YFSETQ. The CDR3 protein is CASSSNRAGNTGELFF. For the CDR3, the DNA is TGCGCCAGCAGCTCAAACAGGGCAGGGAACACCGGGGAGCTGTTTTTT.

CDR3 DNA: TGTGCCAGCAGTGAAGCCCCCCGAACATACACGGGTGATGGCTACACCTTC. Protein: CASSEAPRTYTGDGYTF. The chain carries TRBV6-1 and TRBJ1-2; D uncertain. The ends were cut back, 0 bases at V and 6 bases at J, with 20 bases in the middle. The CDR3 extends over 17 amino acids. Germline assignment: CDR1 MNHNS and CDR2 SASEGT.

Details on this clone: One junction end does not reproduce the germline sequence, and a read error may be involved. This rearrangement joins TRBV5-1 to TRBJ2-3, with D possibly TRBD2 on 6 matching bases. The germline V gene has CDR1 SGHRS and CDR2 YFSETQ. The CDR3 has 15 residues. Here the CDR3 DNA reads TGCGCCAGCAGGTTGGGAGGCCCCATCACAGATACGCAGTATTTT. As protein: CASRLGGPITDTQYF.

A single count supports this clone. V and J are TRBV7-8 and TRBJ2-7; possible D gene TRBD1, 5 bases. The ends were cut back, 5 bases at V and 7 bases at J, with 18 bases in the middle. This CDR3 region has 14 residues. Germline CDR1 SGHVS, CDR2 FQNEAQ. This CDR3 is CASSTADSRREQYF. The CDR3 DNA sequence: TGTGCCAGCAGCACAGCCGACAGCCGTCGGGAGCAGTACTTC.

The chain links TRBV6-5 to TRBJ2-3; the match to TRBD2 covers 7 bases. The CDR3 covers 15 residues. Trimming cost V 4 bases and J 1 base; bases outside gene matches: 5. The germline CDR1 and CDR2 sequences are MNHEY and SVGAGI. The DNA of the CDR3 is TGTGCCAGCAGTTCCCAAGCGGGGCGCACAGATACGCAGTATTTT. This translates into CASSSQAGRTDTQYF.

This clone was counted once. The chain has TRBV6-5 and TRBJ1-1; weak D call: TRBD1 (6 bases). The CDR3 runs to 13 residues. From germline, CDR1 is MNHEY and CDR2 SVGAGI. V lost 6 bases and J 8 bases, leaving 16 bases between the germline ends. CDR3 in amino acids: CASSGESGTEAFF. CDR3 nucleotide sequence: TGTGCCAGCAGCGGGGAATCCGGGACAGAAGCTTTCTTT.

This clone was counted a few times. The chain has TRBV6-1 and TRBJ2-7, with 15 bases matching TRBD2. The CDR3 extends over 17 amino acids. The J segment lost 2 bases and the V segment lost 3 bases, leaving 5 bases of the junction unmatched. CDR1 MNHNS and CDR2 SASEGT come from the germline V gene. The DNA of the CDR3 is TGTGCCAGCAGTGACGCGGGACTAGCGGGGGGAACCTACGAGCAGTACTTC. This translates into CASSDAGLAGGTYEQYF.

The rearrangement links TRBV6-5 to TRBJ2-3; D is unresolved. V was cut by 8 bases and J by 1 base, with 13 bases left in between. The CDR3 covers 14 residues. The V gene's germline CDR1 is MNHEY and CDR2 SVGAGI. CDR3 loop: CASRTPGRTDTQYF. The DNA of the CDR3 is TGTGCCAGCCGAACTCCGGGTCGCACAGATACGCAGTATTTT.

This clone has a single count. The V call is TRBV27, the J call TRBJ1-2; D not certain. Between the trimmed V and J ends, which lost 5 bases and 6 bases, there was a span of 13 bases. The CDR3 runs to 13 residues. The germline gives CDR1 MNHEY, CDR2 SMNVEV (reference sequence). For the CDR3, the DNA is TGTGCCAGCAGTAAACCGGGGTACCATGGCTACACCTTC. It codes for CASSKPGYHGYTF.

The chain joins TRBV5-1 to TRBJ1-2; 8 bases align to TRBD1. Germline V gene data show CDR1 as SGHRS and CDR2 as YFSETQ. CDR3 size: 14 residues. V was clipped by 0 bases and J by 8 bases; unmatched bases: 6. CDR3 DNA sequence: TGCGCCAGCAGCTTGGGACAGGGGCGGGAAGGCTACACCTTC. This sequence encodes CASSLGQGREGYTF.

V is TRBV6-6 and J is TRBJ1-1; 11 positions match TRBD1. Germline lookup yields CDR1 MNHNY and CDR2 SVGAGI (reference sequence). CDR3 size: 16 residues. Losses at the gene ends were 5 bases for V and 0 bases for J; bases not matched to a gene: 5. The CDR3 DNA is TGTGCCAGCAGTAAAGGACAGGGGGCCTTGAACACTGAAGCTTTCTTT. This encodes CASSKGQGALNTEAFF.

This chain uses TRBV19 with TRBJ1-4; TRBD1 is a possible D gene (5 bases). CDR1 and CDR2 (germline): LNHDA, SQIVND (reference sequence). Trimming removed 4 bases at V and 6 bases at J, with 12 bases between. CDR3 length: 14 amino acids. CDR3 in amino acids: CASSNRGGDEKLFF. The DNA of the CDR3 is TGTGCCAGTAGTAACCGCGGGGGGGATGAAAAACTGTTTTTT.

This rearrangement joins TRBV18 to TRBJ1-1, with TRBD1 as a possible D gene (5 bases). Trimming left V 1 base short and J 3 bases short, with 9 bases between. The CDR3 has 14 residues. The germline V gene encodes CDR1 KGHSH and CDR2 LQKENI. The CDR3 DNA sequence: TGTGCCAGCTCACCACAGGGAGGGGACACTGAAGCTTTCTTT. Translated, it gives CASSPQGGDTEAFF. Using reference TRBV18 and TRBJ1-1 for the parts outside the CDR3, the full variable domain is NAGVMQNPRHLVRRRGQEARLRCSPMKGHSHVYWYRQLPEEGLKFMVYLQKENIIDESGMPKERFSAEFPKEGPSILRIQQVVRGDSAAYFCASSPQGGDTEAFFGQGTRLTVV.

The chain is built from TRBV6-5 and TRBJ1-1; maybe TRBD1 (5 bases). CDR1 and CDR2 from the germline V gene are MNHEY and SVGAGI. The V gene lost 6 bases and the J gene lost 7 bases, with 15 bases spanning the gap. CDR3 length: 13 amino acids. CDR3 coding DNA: TGTGCCAGCAGGCCTGGCAGGGCTATTGAAGCTTTCTTT. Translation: CASRPGRAIEAFF.

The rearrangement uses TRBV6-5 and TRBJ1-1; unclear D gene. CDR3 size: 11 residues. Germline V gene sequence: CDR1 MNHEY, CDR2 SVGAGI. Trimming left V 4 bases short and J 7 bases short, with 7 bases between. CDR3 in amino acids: CASSLYVEAFF. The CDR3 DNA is TGTGCCAGCAGTTTGTATGTTGAAGCTTTCTTT.

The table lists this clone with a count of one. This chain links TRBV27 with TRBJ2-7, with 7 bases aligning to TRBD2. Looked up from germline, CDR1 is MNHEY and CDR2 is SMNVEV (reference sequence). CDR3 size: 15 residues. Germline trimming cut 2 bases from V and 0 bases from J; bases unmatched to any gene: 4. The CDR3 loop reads CASSLAGVVSYEQYF. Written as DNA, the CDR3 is TGTGCCAGCAGTTTAGCGGGGGTGGTCTCCTACGAGCAGTACTTC.

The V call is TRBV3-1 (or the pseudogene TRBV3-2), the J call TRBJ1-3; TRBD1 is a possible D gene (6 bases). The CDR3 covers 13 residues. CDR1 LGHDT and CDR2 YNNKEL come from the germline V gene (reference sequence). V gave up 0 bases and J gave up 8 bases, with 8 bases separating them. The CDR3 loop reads CASSQDRGYTIYF. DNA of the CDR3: TGTGCCAGCAGCCAAGATAGGGGGTACACCATATATTTT.

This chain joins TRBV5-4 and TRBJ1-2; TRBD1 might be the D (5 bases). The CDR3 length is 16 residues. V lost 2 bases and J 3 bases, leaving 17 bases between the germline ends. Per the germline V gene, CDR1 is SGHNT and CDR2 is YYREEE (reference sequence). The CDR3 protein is CASSFFLAGSDYGYTF. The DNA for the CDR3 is TGTGCCAGCAGCTTTTTCTTGGCAGGGTCAGACTATGGCTACACCTTC.

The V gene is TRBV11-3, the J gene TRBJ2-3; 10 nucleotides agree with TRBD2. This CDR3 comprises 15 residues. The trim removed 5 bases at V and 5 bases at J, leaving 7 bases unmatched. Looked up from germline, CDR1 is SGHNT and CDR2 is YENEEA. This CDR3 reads CASSRAGGPGDTQYF. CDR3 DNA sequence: TGTGCCAGCAGCCGAGCGGGGGGGCCCGGAGATACGCAGTATTTT.

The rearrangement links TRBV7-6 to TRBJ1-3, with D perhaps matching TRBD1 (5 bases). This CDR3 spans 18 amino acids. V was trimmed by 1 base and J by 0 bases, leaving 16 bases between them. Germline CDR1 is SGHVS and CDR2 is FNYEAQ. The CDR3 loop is CASSLESAGGTSGNTIYF. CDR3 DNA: TGTGCCAGCAGCTTAGAGTCTGCCGGGGGAACCTCTGGAAACACCATATATTTT.

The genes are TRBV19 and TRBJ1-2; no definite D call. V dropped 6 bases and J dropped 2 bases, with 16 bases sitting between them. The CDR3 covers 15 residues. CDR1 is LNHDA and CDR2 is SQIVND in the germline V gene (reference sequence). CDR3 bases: TGTGCCAGTAGCGCCAGTTTCGTGGCAAACTATGGCTACACCTTC. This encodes CASSASFVANYGYTF. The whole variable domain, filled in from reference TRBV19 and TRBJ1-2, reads DGGITQSPKYLFRKEGQNVTLSCEQNLNHDAMYWYRQDPGQGLRLIYYSQIVNDFQKGDIAEGYSVSREKKESFPLTVTSAQKNPTAFYLCASSASFVANYGYTFGSGTRLTVV.

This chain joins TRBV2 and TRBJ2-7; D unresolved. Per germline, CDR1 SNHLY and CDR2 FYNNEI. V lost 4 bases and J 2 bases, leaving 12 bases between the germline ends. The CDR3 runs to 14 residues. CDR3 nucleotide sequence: TGTGCCAGCAGTGGGGCTTTCCGGACCTACGAGCAGTACTTC. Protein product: CASSGAFRTYEQYF.

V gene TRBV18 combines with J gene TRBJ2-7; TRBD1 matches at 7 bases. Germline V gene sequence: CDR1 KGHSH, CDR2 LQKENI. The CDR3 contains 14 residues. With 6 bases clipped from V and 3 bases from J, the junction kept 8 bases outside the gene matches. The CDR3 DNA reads TGTGCCAGCTCTCCCGGGACAGCCTTCTACGAGCAGTACTTC. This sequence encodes CASSPGTAFYEQYF.

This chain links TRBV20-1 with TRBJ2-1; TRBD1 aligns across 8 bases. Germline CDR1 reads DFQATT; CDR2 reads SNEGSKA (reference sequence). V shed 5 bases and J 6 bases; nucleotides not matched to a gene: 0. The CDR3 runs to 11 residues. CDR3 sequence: CSADRGNEQFF. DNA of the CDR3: TGCAGTGCTGACAGGGGCAATGAGCAGTTCTTC.